The clone carrying this TCR beta chain was detected once. Germline V lookup: CDR1 SGDLS, CDR2 YYNGEE. There are 16 residues in the CDR3. V shed 4 bases and J 0 bases; nucleotides not matched to a gene: 4. These data belong to a study of T cell changes during pregnancy in multiple sclerosis. Produced via immunoSEQ multiplex PCR; TCRdb's table is partial and in-frame only. Found here are more than 50,000 clones, about 88% of them singletons; the top ten hold approximately 3%. The chain recombines TRBV9 with TRBJ2-3, with TRBD2 identical over 11 bases. The clonotype originates from a female donor in good health, enrolled as a control in a pregnancy study. Here the sequenced sample was peripheral blood, taken in the first trimester of pregnancy. CDR3 bases: TGTGCCAGCAGCCCCCGACTAGCGGGGAGCACAGATACGCAGTATTTT. The encoded protein is CASSPRLAGSTDTQYF.